The 23 T cell receptor beta chains reported below all come from one sample, sequenced in a study of early T cells in non-severe SARS-CoV-2 infection (dated by TCRdb to the early 2020s). The library was made by 5' RACE. The reads were generated on a NextSeq 500. TCRdb's own reprocessing of the public reads used fastp at Q25 and MiXCR and kept productive beta chains. Rows with a matching CDR3 protein are joined into one entry that keeps the most common DNA and genes. The sample data list 40,000 to 50,000 distinct CDR3 sequences, and around 7% of these were observed just once. 4.7% of the sample comes from the top ten. Sequencing used whole blood. The receptors stem from an adult who was a healthcare worker with PCR-confirmed SARS-CoV-2 infection or an uninfected control (not recorded which).

Ten or more counts support this clonotype. The rearrangement joins TRBV2 to TRBJ2-1, with TRBD1 identical over 7 bases. The CDR3 extends over 15 amino acids. Germline V gene sequence: CDR1 SNHLY, CDR2 FYNNEI. The V and J ends lost 5 bases and 4 bases, in that order; junction bases with no gene match: 8. Written as DNA, the CDR3 is TGTGCCAGCAGTAGACCGGGACAGATATACAATGAGCAGTTCTTC. Residues: CASSRPGQIYNEQFF. The whole variable domain, remainder taken from reference TRBV2 and TRBJ2-1, is EPEVTQTPSHQVTQMGQEVILRCVPISNHLYFYWYRQILGQKVEFLVSFYNNEISEKSEIFDDQFSVERPDGSNFTLKIRSTKLEDSAMYFCASSRPGQIYNEQFFGPGTRLTVL.

The rearrangement joins TRBV12-3 or TRBV12-4 to TRBJ1-5; possibly TRBD1 for D (5 bases). CDR3 length: 12 amino acids. V gave up 11 bases and J gave up 9 bases, with 17 bases separating them. The CDR3 coding sequence is TGTGCCTCAGCCTGGGGCGCTGGGCCCCAGCATTTT. Protein product: CASAWGAGPQHF.

This sequence joins TRBV11-2 and TRBJ2-3, with 7 bases fitting TRBD2. V was pared by 5 bases and J by 3 bases, with 8 bases of the junction left unmatched. Per the germline V gene, CDR1 is SGHAT and CDR2 is FQNNGV. This CDR3 is 15 amino acids long. CDR3 coding DNA: TGTGCCAGCAGCACCCAGCGGGGAGGGACAGATACGCAGTATTTT. Translated, it gives CASSTQRGGTDTQYF.

This clonotype came up many times. This sequence joins TRBV3-1 and TRBJ2-5; TRBD2 matches 9 bases. The trim removed 4 bases at V and 4 bases at J, leaving 7 bases unmatched. CDR3 length: 15 amino acids. Germline V gives CDR1 LGHDT, CDR2 YNNKEL (reference sequence). This CDR3 reads CASSPSTSGGETQYF. The CDR3 region has the DNA TGTGCCAGCAGCCCCTCGACTAGCGGAGGAGAGACCCAGTACTTC.

The chain links TRBV24-1 to TRBJ2-3; 7 bases are a match to TRBD1. Trimming at V came to 4 bases and at J to 4 bases, leaving 7 bases not matched to a gene. Germline CDR1 reads KGHDR; CDR2 reads SFDVKD. CDR3 length: 15 residues. CDR3 region: CATSDPGQAADTQYF. The CDR3 nucleotides read TGTGCCACCAGTGACCCTGGACAGGCAGCAGATACGCAGTATTTT.

This chain uses TRBV11-2 with TRBJ2-1; TRBD2 is a possible D gene (5 bases). CDR1 SGHAT and CDR2 FQNNGV come from the germline V gene. The CDR3 has 13 amino acids. V lost 1 base and J 7 bases, leaving 8 bases between the germline ends. The DNA for the CDR3 is TGTGCCAGCAGCTTAGCTGGGGAGAATGAGCAGTTCTTC. It specifies CASSLAGENEQFF.

The J gene is TRBJ2-7, the V gene TRBV9, with 9 positions matching TRBD1. Germline CDR1 and CDR2: SGDLS and YYNGEE. The ends lost 5 bases at V and 7 bases at J; junction bases unmatched: 10. The CDR3 sequence is 14 residues long. The CDR3 nucleotides read TGTGCCAGCAGTGCTGGGACAGGGCTGGGAGAGCAGTACTTC. Encoded protein: CASSAGTGLGEQYF.

This clonotype appeared many times. V is TRBV7-8 and J is TRBJ2-4, with D possibly being TRBD1 (5 bases). Deletions cut 4 bases from V and 0 bases from J, with 16 bases between. CDR1 is SGHVS, CDR2 FQNEAQ, per germline. This CDR3 region has 17 residues. CDR3 coding DNA: TGTGCCAGCAGCTCCCCGACAGAAGGGGTAGCCAAAAACATTCAGTACTTC. It encodes CASSSPTEGVAKNIQYF.

The J gene is TRBJ1-5, the V gene TRBV29-1; D ambiguous. The CDR3 is 12 amino acids. Between the trimmed V and J ends, which lost 4 bases and 7 bases, there was a span of 11 bases. Germline CDR1 is SQVTM and CDR2 is ANQGSEA. The CDR3 DNA reads TGCAGCGTTGTGGGCCCATACCAGCCCCAGCATTTT. This encodes CSVVGPYQPQHF.

This clonotype showed up many times. The genes are TRBV10-3 and TRBJ2-7; D gene unclear. This CDR3 is 14 amino acids long. Germline lookup yields CDR1 ENHRY and CDR2 SYGVKD. Trimming removed 0 bases from V and 2 bases from J, with 8 bases in between. CDR3 sequence: CAISESHTPYEQYF. The CDR3 coding sequence is TGTGCCATCAGTGAGTCTCATACCCCCTACGAGCAGTACTTC.

This clonotype was counted many times. The chain links TRBV3-1 to TRBJ2-2, with 10 bases identical to TRBD1. The CDR3 runs 15 residues. J gave up 8 bases and V 4 bases, and 7 bases lay outside the gene matches. In germline, CDR1 is LGHDT, CDR2 YNNKEL (reference sequence). CDR3 sequence reads: CASSPRDRGGGELFF. The CDR3 bases are TGTGCCAGCAGCCCCCGGGACAGGGGAGGAGGGGAGCTGTTTTTT. Drawing the rest from reference TRBV3-1 and TRBJ2-2, the complete variable domain is DTAVSQTPKYLVTQMGNDKSIKCEQNLGHDTMYWYKQDSKKFLKIMFSYNNKELIINETVPNRFSPKSPDKAHLNLHINSLELGDSAVYFCASSPRDRGGGELFFGEGSRLTVL.

CDR3 residues: CASSLGSTGYNSPLHF. The CDR3 bases are TGTGCCAGCAGCTTAGGGTCGACAGGGTACAATTCACCCCTCCACTTT. The chain combines TRBV7-2 with TRBJ1-6, with 7 bases matching TRBD1. J lost 7 bases, V lost 1 base, and 7 bases had no gene match. The CDR3 is made up of 16 amino acids. Looked up from germline, CDR1 is SGHTA and CDR2 is FQGNSA.

The chain recombines TRBV3-1 with TRBJ2-1; D possibly corresponds to TRBD2 (5 bases). The CDR3 has 16 amino acids. CDR1 and CDR2 (germline): LGHDT, YNNKEL (reference sequence). Trimming removed 1 base from V and 8 bases from J, with 18 bases in between. CDR3 loop: CASSQVRRVGLDEQFF. CDR3 nucleotide sequence: TGTGCCAGCAGCCAAGTCCGGCGGGTGGGTCTCGATGAGCAGTTCTTC.

In this sample, this clonotype turned up many times. The V and J genes are TRBV18 and TRBJ2-1; D is uncertain. Germline assignment: CDR1 KGHSH and CDR2 LQKENI. The CDR3 length is 11 residues. V lost 3 bases, J lost 6 bases, and 3 bases lay in between. The CDR3 protein is CASSPANEQFF. CDR3 nucleotides: TGTGCCAGCTCACCCGCCAATGAGCAGTTCTTC. Complete variable domain (other parts from reference TRBV18 and TRBJ2-1): NAGVMQNPRHLVRRRGQEARLRCSPMKGHSHVYWYRQLPEEGLKFMVYLQKENIIDESGMPKERFSAEFPKEGPSILRIQQVVRGDSAAYFCASSPANEQFFGPGTRLTVL.

This clonotype was seen many times. V is TRBV12-3 or TRBV12-4 and J is TRBJ2-7; 11 nucleotides match TRBD2. The CDR3 runs 15 residues. V lost 6 bases and J lost 1; bases outside the gene matches: 5. CDR3 amino acids: CASRSTSGGSYEQYF. The CDR3 DNA follows: TGTGCCAGCAGGTCTACTAGCGGGGGTTCCTACGAGCAGTACTTC.

This clonotype has just a few counts. The V call is TRBV3-1, the J call TRBJ2-1; D unclear. Looked up from germline, CDR1 is LGHDT and CDR2 is YNNKEL (reference sequence). The CDR3 contains 14 residues. V lost 4 bases and J lost 5, with 12 bases in between. In DNA, the CDR3 is TGTGCCAGCAGCCCCTGGCAGCAGAACAATGAGCAGTTCTTC. Amino acids: CASSPWQQNNEQFF.

This clonotype was picked up many times. V is TRBV9 and J is TRBJ1-1; a possible D gene is TRBD1 (5 bases). The CDR3 is made up of 14 amino acids. Looked up from germline, CDR1 is SGDLS and CDR2 is YYNGEE. V was clipped by 0 bases and J by 6 bases, with 12 bases between them. In DNA form, the CDR3 reads TGTGCCAGCAGCGTAGACGGGGGATTCTCTGAAGCTTTCTTT. Translating it yields CASSVDGGFSEAFF. The full variable domain, in which reference TRBV9 and TRBJ1-1 provide the parts outside the CDR3, is DSGVTQTPKHLITATGQRVTLRCSPRSGDLSVYWYQQSLDQGLQFLIQYYNGEERAKGNILERFSAQQFPDLHSELNLSSLELGDSALYFCASSVDGGFSEAFFGQGTRLTVV.

This clonotype was detected a few times. The chain recombines TRBV12-3 or TRBV12-4 with TRBJ1-3; unclear D gene. This CDR3 is built from 13 residues. Trimming removed 5 bases from V and 4 bases from J, with 9 bases in between. CDR3 protein: CASSTTTGNTIYF. CDR3 nucleotides: TGTGCCAGCAGTACGACGACAGGAAACACCATATATTTT.

This clonotype was observed a few times. The chain uses TRBV29-1 and TRBJ2-7; the D gene is possibly TRBD1 (5 bases). CDR1 SQVTM and CDR2 ANQGSEA come from the germline V gene. The V end was cut by 3 bases, the J end by 4 bases, with 7 bases between. The CDR3 is 11 residues long. CDR3 sequence reads: CSVETEYEQYF. The DNA of the CDR3 is TGCAGCGTTGAGACAGAATACGAGCAGTACTTC.

This clonotype has a handful of counts. This rearrangement joins TRBV24-1 to TRBJ1-6, with TRBD1 matching over 8 bases. The CDR3 runs to 14 residues. Germline values: CDR1 KGHDR, CDR2 SFDVKD. With 7 bases clipped from V and 9 bases from J, the junction kept 7 bases outside the gene matches. CDR3 sequence (DNA): TGTGCCACCAGGCCCCCGACAGGGGTTTCACCCCTCCACTTT. This gives the protein CATRPPTGVSPLHF.

This clonotype occurred a few times. This chain uses TRBV15 with TRBJ1-1; D is possibly TRBD1 (5 bases). V gave up 8 bases and J gave up 0 bases, with 16 bases separating them. CDR1 and CDR2 from the germline V gene are LNHNV and YYDKDF (reference sequence). There are 15 residues in the CDR3. The CDR3 here is CATGGGANLNTEAFF. In DNA, the CDR3 is TGTGCCACCGGTGGAGGGGCGAATTTGAACACTGAAGCTTTCTTT.

This clonotype has more than one count but fewer than ten. The chain joins TRBV12-3 or TRBV12-4 to TRBJ2-2; unclear D gene. This CDR3 region has 13 residues. Trimming removed 5 bases at V and 5 bases at J, with 9 bases between. Here the CDR3 reads CASSGDGTGELFF. For the CDR3, the DNA is TGTGCCAGCAGTGGGGATGGGACCGGGGAGCTGTTTTTT.

This chain links TRBV15 with TRBJ2-3; the match to TRBD2 covers 10 bases. Losses at the gene ends were 5 bases for V and 4 bases for J; bases not matched to a gene: 6. Germline values: CDR1 LNHNV, CDR2 YYDKDF (reference sequence). This CDR3 region has 15 residues. The CDR3 here is CATSPIAGGSDTQYF. In nucleotides, the CDR3 is TGTGCCACCAGCCCCATAGCGGGGGGCTCAGATACGCAGTATTTT.